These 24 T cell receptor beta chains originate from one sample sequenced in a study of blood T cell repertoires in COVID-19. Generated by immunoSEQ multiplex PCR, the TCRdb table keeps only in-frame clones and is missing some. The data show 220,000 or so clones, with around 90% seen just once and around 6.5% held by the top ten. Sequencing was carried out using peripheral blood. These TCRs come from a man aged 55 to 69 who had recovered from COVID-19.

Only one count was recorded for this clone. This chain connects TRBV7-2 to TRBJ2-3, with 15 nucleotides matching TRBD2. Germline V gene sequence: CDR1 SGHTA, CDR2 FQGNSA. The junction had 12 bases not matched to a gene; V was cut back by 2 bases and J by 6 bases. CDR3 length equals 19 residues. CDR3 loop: CASSLKGLAGGGLTDTQYF. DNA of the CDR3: TGTGCCAGCAGCTTAAAAGGACTAGCGGGAGGGGGGTTGACGGATACGCAGTATTTT. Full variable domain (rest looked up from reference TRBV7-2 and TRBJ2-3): GAGVSQSPSNKVTEKGKDVELRCDPISGHTALYWYRQSLGQGLEFLIYFQGNSAPDKSGLPSDRFSAERTGGSVSTLTIQRTQQEDSAVYLCASSLKGLAGGGLTDTQYFGPGTRLTVL.

The CDR3 bases are TGTGCCAGCAGCTTGATAAGAGACGAGCAGTACTTC. It specifies CASSLIRDEQYF. The J gene is TRBJ2-7, the V gene TRBV5-4, with no clear D. Germline V gene sequence: CDR1 SGHNT, CDR2 YYREEE (reference sequence). Trimming pared 1 base from V and 5 bases from J, leaving 7 bases between. The CDR3 spans 12 residues.

CDR3 in amino acids: CATSRDIGQGREQFF. CDR3 nucleotide sequence: TGTGCCACCAGCAGAGATATAGGCCAGGGTCGCGAGCAGTTCTTC. The V call is TRBV15, the J call TRBJ2-1; TRBD1 is a possible D gene (5 bases). The germline V gene encodes CDR1 LNHNV and CDR2 YYDKDF (reference sequence). V lost 0 bases and J lost 10, with 16 bases in between. This CDR3 is built from 15 residues.

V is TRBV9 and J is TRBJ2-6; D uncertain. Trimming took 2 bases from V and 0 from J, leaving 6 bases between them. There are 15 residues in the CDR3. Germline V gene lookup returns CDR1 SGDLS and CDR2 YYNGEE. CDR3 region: CASSVSPSGANVLTF. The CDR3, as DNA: TGTGCCAGCAGCGTGAGTCCCTCTGGGGCCAACGTCCTGACTTTC.

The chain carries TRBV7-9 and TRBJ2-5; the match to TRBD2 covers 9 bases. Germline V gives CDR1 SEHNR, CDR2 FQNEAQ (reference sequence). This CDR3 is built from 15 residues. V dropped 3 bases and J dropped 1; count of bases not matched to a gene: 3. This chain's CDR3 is CASSLTSGFQETQYF. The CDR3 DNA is TGTGCCAGCAGCTTGACTAGCGGTTTCCAAGAGACCCAGTACTTC.

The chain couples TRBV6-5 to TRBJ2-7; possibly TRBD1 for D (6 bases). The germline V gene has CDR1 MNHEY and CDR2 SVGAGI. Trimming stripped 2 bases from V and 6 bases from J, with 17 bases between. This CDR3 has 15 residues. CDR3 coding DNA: TGTGCCAGCAGTTACCAACGACAGGCCATAGGCGAGCAGTACTTC. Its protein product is CASSYQRQAIGEQYF.

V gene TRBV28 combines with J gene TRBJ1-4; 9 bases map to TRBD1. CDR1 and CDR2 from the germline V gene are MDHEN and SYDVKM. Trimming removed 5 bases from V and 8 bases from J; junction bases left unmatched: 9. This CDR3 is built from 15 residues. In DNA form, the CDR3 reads TGTGCCAGCAGTCCTCCCGGGACAGGGAAGGAAAAACTGTTTTTT. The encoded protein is CASSPPGTGKEKLFF.

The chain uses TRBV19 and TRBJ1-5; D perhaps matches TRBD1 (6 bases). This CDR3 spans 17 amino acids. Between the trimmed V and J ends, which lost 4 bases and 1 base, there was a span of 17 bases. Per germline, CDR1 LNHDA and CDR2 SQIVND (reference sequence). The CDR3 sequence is CASSRTRQAGSNQPQHF. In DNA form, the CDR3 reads TGTGCCAGTAGTAGAACCCGACAGGCCGGGAGCAATCAGCCCCAGCATTTT.

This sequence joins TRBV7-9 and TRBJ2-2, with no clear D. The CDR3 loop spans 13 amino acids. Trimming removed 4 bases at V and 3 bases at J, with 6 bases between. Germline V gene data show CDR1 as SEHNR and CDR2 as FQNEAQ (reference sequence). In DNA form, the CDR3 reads TGTGCCAGCAGCTCCGACTACACCGGGGAGCTGTTTTTT. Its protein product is CASSSDYTGELFF.

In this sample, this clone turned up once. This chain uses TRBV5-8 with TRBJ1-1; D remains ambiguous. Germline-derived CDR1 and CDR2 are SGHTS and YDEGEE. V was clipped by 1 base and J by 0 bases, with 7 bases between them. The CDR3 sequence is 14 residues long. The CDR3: CASSLQVMNTEAFF. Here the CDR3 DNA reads TGTGCCAGCAGCTTGCAGGTGATGAACACTGAAGCTTTCTTT.

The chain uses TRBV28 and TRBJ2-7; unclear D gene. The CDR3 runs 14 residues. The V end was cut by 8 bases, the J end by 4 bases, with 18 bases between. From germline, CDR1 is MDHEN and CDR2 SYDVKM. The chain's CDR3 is CASRVSAYGYEQYF. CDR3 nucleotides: TGTGCCAGCCGTGTAAGCGCGTATGGTTACGAGCAGTACTTC.

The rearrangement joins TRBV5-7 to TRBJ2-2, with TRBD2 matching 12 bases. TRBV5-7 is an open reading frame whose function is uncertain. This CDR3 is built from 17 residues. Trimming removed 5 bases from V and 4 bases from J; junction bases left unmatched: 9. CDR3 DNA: TGTGCCAGCAGGCGCCGACTAGCGGGAGAGGCCACCGGGGAGCTGTTTTTT. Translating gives CASRRRLAGEATGELFF.

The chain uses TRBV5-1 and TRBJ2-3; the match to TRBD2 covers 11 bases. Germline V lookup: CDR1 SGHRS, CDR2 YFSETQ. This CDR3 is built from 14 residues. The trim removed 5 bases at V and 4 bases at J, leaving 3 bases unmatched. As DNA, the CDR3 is TGCGCCAGCAGGACTAGCGGGACGGCAGATACGCAGTATTTT. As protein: CASRTSGTADTQYF.

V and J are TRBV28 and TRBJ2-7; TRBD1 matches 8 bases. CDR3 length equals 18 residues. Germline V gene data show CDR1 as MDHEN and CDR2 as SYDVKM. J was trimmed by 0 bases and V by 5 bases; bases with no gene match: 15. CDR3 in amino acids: CASSIRGLGRNPSYEQYF. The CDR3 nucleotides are TGTGCCAGCAGTATCAGGGGGCTTGGGCGGAACCCCTCCTACGAGCAGTACTTC.

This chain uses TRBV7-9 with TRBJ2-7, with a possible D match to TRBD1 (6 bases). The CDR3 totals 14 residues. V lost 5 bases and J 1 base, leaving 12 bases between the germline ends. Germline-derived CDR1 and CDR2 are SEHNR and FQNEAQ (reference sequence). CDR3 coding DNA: TGTGCCAGCAGCGCCCAAGGACAGTCCTACGAGCAGTACTTC. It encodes CASSAQGQSYEQYF.

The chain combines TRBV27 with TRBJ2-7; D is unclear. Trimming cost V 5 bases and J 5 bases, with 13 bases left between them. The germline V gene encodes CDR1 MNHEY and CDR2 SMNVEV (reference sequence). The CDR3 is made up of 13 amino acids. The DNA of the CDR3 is TGTGCCAGCAGTCCCCTGAACATCCACGAGCAGTACTTC. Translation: CASSPLNIHEQYF.

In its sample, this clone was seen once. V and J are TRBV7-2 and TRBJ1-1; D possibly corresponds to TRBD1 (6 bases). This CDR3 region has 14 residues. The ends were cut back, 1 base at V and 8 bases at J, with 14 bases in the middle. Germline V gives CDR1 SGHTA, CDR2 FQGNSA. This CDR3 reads CASSLETGPGEAFF. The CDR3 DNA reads TGTGCCAGCAGCTTAGAAACAGGGCCAGGGGAAGCTTTCTTT.

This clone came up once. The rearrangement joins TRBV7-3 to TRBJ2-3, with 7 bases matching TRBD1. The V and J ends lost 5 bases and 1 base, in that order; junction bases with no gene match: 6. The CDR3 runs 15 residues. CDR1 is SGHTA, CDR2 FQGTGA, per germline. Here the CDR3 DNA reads TGTGCCAGCAGCCCTTCAGGGACAGGCACAGATACGCAGTATTTT. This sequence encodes CASSPSGTGTDTQYF.

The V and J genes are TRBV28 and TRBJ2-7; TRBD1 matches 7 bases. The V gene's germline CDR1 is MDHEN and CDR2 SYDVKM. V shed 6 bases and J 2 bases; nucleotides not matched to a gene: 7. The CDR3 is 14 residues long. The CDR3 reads CASRFPGQTYEQYF. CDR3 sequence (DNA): TGTGCCAGCAGGTTCCCGGGACAGACCTACGAGCAGTACTTC.

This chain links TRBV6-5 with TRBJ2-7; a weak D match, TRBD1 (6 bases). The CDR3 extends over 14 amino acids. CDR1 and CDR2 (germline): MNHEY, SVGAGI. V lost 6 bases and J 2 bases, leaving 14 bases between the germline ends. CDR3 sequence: CASRRAGETYEQYF. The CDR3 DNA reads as TGTGCCAGCAGACGGGCAGGGGAAACCTACGAGCAGTACTTC.

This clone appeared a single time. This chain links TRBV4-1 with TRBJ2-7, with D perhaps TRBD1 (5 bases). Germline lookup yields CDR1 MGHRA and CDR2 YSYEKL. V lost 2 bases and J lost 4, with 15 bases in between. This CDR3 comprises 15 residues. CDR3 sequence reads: CASSQSAGLRYEQYF. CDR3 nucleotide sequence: TGCGCCAGCAGCCAATCAGCAGGGTTAAGGTACGAGCAGTACTTC.

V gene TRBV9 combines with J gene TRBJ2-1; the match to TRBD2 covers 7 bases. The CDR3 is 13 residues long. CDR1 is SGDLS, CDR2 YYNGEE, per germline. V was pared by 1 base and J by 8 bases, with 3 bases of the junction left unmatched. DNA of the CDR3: TGTGCCAGCAGCGTATCCGGGGGGTATGAGCAGTTCTTC. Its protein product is CASSVSGGYEQFF.

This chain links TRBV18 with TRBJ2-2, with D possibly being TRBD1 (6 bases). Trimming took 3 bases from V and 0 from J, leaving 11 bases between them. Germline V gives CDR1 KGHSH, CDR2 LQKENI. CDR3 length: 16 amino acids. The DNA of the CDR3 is TGTGCCAGCTCACCTCAAACAGGGCCGAACACCGGGGAGCTGTTTTTT. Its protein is CASSPQTGPNTGELFF.

DNA for the CDR3: TGTGCCAGCAGCTTAGGCCCGGGACAGGGGAGCTACACCTTC. Its translation is CASSLGPGQGSYTF. The chain employs TRBV7-9 and TRBJ1-2; 10 bases line up with TRBD1. The V gene end was trimmed by 1 base and the J gene end by 9 bases; junction bases not matched to a gene: 5. This CDR3 is 14 amino acids long. CDR1 and CDR2 from the germline V gene are SEHNR and FQNEAQ (reference sequence). The full variable domain, with the rest looked up from reference TRBV7-9 and TRBJ1-2, is DTGVSQNPRHKITKRGQNVTFRCDPISEHNRLYWYRQTLGQGPEFLTYFQNEAQLEKSRLLSDRFSAERPKGSFSTLEIQRTEQGDSAMYLCASSLGPGQGSYTFGSGTRLTVV.